This TCR beta chain was captured in a study of blood T cell repertoires in COVID-19. The overall study: Italy, Spain and the United States were the sources of the convalescent and acute COVID-19 samples. Sources were T cells, B-cell-depleted T cells, or PBMCs; the material itself was cDNA or gDNA.

Per the original methods: Counts of nucleated cells, estimated from reference gene primer amplification, were obtained. Profiled with immunoSEQ multiplex PCR; TCRdb holds only in-frame clones, not every one. The D gene and trimming were derived from the DNA, and the V and J assignments and clone size from that table. The sample shows about 170,000 clones, about four fifths of them seen only once. The CDR3 has 15 residues. Germline V gene lookup returns CDR1 SGDLS and CDR2 YYNGEE. V lost 3 bases, J lost 6 bases, and 18 bases lay in between. This TCR was sampled from a woman aged 70-85 years who had recovered from COVID-19. The chain couples TRBV9 to TRBJ1-1, with D possibly matching TRBD1 (5 bases). Sequenced material: peripheral blood. This CDR3 is CASSAEQDPVPEAFF. The CDR3 coding sequence is TGTGCCAGCAGCGCGGAACAGGACCCGGTCCCTGAAGCTTTCTTT.